This paragraph reports one TCR beta chain. The antigen is unknown. The CDR3 length is 13 residues. V was shortened by 2 bases and J by 7 bases, with 8 bases between the two germline ends. CDR1 and CDR2 from the germline V gene are SEHNR and FQNEAQ (reference sequence). This record belongs to a study of identifying expanded T cells in peripheral blood. Healthy donors had no documented immune events, such as infections, while sampled. Study-wide results and caveats: Technical replicates showed about 1.1 changed clones; about two weeks about 16; four weeks 19. Two-week clone count variance significantly increased as total template count grew.

Profiling relied on immunoSEQ multiplex PCR, and the TCRdb table lists in-frame clones only, not all of them. The sample lists just over 90,000 clones, around nine tenths occurring once. The sequence came from a person aged 18 to 75 in good health. The sample consisted of blood. The chain recombines TRBV7-9 with TRBJ2-2; D gene uncertain. CDR3 DNA sequence: TGTGCCAGCAGCTTAAGAGTCCACGGGGAGCTGTTTTTT. Translation: CASSLRVHGELFF.